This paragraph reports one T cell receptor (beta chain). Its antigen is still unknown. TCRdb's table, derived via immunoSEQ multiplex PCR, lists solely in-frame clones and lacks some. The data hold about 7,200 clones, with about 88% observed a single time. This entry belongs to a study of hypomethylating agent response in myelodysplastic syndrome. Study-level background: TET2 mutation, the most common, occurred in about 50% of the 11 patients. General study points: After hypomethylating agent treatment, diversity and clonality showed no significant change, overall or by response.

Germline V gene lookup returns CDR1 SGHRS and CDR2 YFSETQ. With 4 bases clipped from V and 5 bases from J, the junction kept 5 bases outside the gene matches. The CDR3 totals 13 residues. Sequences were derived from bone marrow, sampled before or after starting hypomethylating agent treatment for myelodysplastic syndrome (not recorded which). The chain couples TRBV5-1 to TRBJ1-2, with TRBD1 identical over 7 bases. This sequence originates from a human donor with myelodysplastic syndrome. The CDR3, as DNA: TGCGCCAGCAGCCTCGACAGGGTGTATGGCTACACCTTC. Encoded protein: CASSLDRVYGYTF.